This T cell receptor beta chain was profiled in a study of cytomegalovirus exposure and HLA in healthy donors. The primer mix had 60 Vbeta and 13 Jbeta primers. Repertoires were generated with immunoSEQ multiplex PCR, while TCRdb's copy carries only in-frame clones and drops some. The sample yields about 180,000 clones, roughly 84% seen once. This clone was recorded once. Per germline, CDR1 SGHVS and CDR2 FQNEAQ. This CDR3 has 16 residues. V was shortened by 3 bases and J by 6 bases, with 19 bases between the two germline ends. The V and J genes are TRBV7-8 and TRBJ2-3, with D tentatively TRBD2 (5 bases). The sequenced sample was PBMCs. This receptor was identified in a man aged 30 to 39 in good health and CMV-seronegative. The CDR3 DNA reads TGTGCCAGCAGCTTGCGTCAGACTATACGTTTCGATACGCAGTATTTT. Amino acids: CASSLRQTIRFDTQYF.